The entry below gives a single T cell receptor (beta chain) sequence along with its context. Its antigen is unknown. This sample is drawn from a study of T cell responses to AZD1222 COVID-19 vaccine. Data came from immunoSEQ multiplex PCR; TCRdb stores just in-frame clones and leaves some out. Here the sample spans over 100,000 clones, approximately 91% being singletons. Whole-study findings and limits: Repertoire sampling was restricted to post-peak T cell response timepoints. At baseline, just a handful of AZD1222 recipients tested seropositive. The donor group comprised mostly white British people and more females; the analysis possibly underestimated clonal diversity. Recipients of two AZD1222 doses showed rising Spike-specific TCR breadth and depth.

The sample was peripheral blood, taken 28 days after the second AZD1222 dose. This TCR came from an adult who received the AZD1222 COVID-19 vaccine.

CDR3 sequence (DNA): TGCGCCAGCAGCCAGATCGGGATCTATGGCTACACCTTC. This codes for CASSQIGIYGYTF. The chain carries TRBV4-1 and TRBJ1-2; D is unclear. The CDR3 runs to 13 residues. Germline CDR1 reads MGHRA; CDR2 reads YSYEKL. V dropped 3 bases and J dropped 4 bases, with 9 bases sitting between them.